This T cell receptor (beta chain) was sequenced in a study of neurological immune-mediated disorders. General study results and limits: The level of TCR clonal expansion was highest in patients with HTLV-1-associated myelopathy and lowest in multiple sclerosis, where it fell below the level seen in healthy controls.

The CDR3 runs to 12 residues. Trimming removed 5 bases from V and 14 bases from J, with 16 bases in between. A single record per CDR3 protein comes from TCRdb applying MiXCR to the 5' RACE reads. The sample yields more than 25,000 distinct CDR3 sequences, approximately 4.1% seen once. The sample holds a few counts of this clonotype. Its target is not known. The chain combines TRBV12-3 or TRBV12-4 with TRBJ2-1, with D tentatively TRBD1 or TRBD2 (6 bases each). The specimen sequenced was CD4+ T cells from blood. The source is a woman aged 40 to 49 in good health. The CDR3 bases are TGTGCCAGCAGTCCCCACGGGGGCCTCGAGTTCTTC. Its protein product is CASSPHGGLEFF.